This T cell receptor beta chain stems from a study of CD8 T cells in Susac syndrome. Points from the study as a whole: It was acknowledged in the study that its TCR sequencing and HLA analysis involved a relatively small number of individuals.

CD8+ and CD4+ T cells from blood underwent TCR beta sequencing, which was carried out in a high-throughput format. The authors negatively isolated CD8+ and CD4+ T cells and FACS-enriched TEMRA cells. This clonotype was seen only once. Its antigen remains unknown. With random hexamers, roughly 0.45 to 1 ug RNA was reverse transcribed. With immunoSEQ multiplex PCR, TCR beta CDR3 was amplified across 54 Vbeta and 13 Jbeta. TCRdb fed the immunoSEQ multiplex PCR reads into MiXCR, producing one record per CDR3 protein. The sample shows just over 150,000 distinct CDR3 sequences, about 94% of them seen only once. The sample consisted of CD8+ T cells from PBMCs. This receptor was obtained from a human donor with multiple sclerosis.

CDR3 in DNA: TGTGCCAGCAGCTTGGGACAGGGAGACTCCTACGAGCAGTACTTC. Its translation is CASSLGQGDSYEQYF. The rearrangement links TRBV7-9 to TRBJ2-7; 9 bases fit TRBD1. The CDR3 length is 15 residues. Germline loops: CDR1 SEHNR, CDR2 FQNEAQ (reference sequence). V lost 3 bases to trimming and J lost 0 bases; unmatched junction nucleotides: 3. The variable domain in full, completed from reference TRBV7-9 and TRBJ2-7, reads DTGVSQNPRHKITKRGQNVTFRCDPISEHNRLYWYRQTLGQGPEFLTYFQNEAQLEKSRLLSDRFSAERPKGSFSTLEIQRTEQGDSAMYLCASSLGQGDSYEQYFGPGTRLTVT.